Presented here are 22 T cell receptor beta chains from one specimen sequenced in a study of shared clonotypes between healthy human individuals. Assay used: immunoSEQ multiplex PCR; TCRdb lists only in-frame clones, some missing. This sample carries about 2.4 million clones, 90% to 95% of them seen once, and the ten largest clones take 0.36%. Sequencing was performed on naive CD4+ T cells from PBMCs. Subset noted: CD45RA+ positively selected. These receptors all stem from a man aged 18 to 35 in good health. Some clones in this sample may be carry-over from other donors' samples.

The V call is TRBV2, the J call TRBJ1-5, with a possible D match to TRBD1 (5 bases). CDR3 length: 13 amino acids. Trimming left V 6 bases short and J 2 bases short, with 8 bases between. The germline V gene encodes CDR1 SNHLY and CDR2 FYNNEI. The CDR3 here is CASRVGGNQPQHF. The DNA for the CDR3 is TGTGCCAGCAGGGTGGGGGGCAATCAGCCCCAGCATTTT.

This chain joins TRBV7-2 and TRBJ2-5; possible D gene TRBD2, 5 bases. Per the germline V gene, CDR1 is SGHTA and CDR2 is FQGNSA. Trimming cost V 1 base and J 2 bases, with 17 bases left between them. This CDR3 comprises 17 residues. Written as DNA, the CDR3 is TGTGCCAGCAGCTTAGGGCCCACGGGCGGAGGTCAAGAGACCCAGTACTTC. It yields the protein CASSLGPTGGGQETQYF.

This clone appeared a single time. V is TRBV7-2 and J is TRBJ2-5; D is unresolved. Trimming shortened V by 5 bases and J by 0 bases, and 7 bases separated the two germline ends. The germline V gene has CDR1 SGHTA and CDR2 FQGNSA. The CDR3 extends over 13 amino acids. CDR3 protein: CASSLYHQETQYF. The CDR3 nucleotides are TGTGCCAGCAGCCTCTACCACCAAGAGACCCAGTACTTC. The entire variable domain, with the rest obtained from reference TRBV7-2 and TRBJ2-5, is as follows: GAGVSQSPSNKVTEKGKDVELRCDPISGHTALYWYRQSLGQGLEFLIYFQGNSAPDKSGLPSDRFSAERTGGSVSTLTIQRTQQEDSAVYLCASSLYHQETQYFGPGTRLLVL.

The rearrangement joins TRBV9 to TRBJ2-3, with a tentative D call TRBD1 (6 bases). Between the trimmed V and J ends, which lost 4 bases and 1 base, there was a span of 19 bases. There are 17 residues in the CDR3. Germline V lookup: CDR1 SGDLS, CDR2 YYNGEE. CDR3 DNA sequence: TGTGCCAGCAGCTGGGGCGCGACAGGCTTTCGCACAGATACGCAGTATTTT. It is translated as CASSWGATGFRTDTQYF.

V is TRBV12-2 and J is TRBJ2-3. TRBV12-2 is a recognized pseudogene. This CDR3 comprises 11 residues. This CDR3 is CASRLGDTQYF. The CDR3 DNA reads TGTGCAAGTCGCTTAGGAGATACGCAGTATTTT.

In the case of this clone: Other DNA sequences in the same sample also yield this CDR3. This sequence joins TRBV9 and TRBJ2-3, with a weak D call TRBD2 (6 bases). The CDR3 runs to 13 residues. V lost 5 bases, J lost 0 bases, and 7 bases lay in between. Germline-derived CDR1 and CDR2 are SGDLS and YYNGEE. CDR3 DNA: TGTGCCAGCAGTGGGACTAGCACAGATACGCAGTATTTT. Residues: CASSGTSTDTQYF.

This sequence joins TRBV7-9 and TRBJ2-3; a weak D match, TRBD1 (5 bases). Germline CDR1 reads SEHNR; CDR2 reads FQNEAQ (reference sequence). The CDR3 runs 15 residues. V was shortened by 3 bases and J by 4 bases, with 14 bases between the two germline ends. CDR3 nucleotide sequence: TGTGCCAGCAGCTTGTCAGGGTTTATCGCAGATACGCAGTATTTT. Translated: CASSLSGFIADTQYF. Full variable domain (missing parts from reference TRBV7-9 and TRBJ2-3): DTGVSQNPRHKITKRGQNVTFRCDPISEHNRLYWYRQTLGQGPEFLTYFQNEAQLEKSRLLSDRFSAERPKGSFSTLEIQRTEQGDSAMYLCASSLSGFIADTQYFGPGTRLTVL.

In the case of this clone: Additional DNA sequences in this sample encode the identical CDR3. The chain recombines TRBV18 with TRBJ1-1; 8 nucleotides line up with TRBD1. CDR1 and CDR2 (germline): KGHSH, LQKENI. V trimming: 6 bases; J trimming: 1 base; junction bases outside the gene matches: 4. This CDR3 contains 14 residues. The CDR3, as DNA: TGTGCCAGCTCTCCAGGACAGGGGAACACTGAAGCTTTCTTT. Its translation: CASSPGQGNTEAFF.

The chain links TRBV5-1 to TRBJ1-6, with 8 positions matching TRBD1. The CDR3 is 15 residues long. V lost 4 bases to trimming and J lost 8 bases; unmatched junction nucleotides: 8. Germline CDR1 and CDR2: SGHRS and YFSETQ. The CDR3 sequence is CASSGGTGGDSPLHF. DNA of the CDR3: TGCGCCAGCAGCGGAGGGACAGGAGGGGATTCACCCCTCCACTTT.

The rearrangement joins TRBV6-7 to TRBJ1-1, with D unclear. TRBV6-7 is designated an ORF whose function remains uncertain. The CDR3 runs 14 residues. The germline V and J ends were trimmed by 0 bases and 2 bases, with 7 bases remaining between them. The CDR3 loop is CASSYSRANTEAFF. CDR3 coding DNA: TGTGCCAGCAGTTACTCCCGGGCTAACACTGAAGCTTTCTTT.

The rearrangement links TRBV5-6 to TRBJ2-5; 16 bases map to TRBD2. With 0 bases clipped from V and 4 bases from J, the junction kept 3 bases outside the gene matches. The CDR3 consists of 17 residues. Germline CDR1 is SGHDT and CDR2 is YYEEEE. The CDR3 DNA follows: TGTGCCAGCAGCTTGGGGGGGACTAGCGGGAGGGGAGAGACCCAGTACTTC. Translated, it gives CASSLGGTSGRGETQYF.

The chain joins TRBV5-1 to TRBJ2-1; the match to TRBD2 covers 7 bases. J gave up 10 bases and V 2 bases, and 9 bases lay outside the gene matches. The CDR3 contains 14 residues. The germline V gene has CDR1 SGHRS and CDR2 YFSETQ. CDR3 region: CASSLAGPPGEQFF. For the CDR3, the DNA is TGCGCCAGCAGCTTAGCGGGGCCCCCAGGGGAGCAGTTCTTC.

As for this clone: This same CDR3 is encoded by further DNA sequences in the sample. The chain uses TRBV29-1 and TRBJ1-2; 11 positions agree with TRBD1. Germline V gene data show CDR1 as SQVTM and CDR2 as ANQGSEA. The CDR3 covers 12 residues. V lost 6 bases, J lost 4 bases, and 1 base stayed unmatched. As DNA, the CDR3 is TGCAGCGTCGGACAGGGGGCCTATGGCTACACCTTC. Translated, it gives CSVGQGAYGYTF.

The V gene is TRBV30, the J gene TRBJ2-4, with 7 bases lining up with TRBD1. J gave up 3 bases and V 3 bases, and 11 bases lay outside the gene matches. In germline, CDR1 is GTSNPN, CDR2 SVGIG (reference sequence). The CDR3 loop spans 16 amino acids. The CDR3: CAWSLAKTGDKNIQYF. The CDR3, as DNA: TGTGCCTGGAGCCTCGCGAAAACAGGGGACAAAAACATTCAGTACTTC.

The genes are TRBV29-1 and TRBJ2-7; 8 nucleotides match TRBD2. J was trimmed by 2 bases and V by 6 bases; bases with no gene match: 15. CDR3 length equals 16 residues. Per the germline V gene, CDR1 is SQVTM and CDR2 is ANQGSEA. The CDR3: CSVSLPKAGGTYEQYF. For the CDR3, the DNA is TGCAGCGTATCGCTCCCAAAGGCGGGAGGCACCTACGAGCAGTACTTC.

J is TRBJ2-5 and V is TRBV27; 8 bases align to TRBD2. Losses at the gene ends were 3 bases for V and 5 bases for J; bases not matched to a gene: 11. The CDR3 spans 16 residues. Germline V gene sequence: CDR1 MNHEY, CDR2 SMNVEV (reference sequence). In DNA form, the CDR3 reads TGTGCCAGCAGTTTGTTCGGGAGGGCCTTTGGGGAGACCCAGTACTTC. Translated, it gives CASSLFGRAFGETQYF.

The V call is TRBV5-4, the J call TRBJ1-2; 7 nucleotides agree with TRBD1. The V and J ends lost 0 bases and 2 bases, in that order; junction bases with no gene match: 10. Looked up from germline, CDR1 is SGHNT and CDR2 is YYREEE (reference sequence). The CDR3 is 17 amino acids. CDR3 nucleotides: TGTGCCAGCAGCTTGGGAATAAACAGGGGATCGAACTATGGCTACACCTTC. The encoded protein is CASSLGINRGSNYGYTF.

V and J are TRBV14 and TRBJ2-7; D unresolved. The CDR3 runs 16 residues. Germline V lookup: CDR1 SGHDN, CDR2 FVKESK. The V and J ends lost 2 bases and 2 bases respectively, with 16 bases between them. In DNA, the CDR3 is TGTGCCAGCAGCCAATACCCCTCGGGTCCGGCCTACGAGCAGTACTTC. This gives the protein CASSQYPSGPAYEQYF.

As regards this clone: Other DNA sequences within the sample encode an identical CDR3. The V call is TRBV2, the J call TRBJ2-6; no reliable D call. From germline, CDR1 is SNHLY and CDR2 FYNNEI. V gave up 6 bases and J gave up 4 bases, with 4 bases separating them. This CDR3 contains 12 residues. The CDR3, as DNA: TGTGCCAGCAGATCAGGGGCCAACGTCCTGACTTTC. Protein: CASRSGANVLTF.

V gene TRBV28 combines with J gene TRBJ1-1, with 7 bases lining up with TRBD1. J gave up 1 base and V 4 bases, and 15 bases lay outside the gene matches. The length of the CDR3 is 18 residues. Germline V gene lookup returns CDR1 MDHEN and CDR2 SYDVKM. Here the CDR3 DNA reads TGTGCCAGCAGTTCATTTTCCTCTCGGGGGACAGCGAACACTGAAGCTTTCTTT. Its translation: CASSSFSSRGTANTEAFF. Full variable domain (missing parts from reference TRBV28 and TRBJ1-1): DVKVTQSSRYLVKRTGEKVFLECVQDMDHENMFWYRQDPGLGLRLIYFSYDVKMKEKGDIPEGYSVSREKKERFSLILESASTNQTSMYLCASSSFSSRGTANTEAFFGQGTRLTVV.

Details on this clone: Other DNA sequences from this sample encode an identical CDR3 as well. This chain's CDR3 is CASSLNGYEQYF. The DNA of the CDR3 is TGCGCCAGCAGCTTGAACGGATACGAGCAGTACTTC. The rearrangement links TRBV5-1 to TRBJ2-7; no firm D call. Trimming removed 1 base at V and 4 bases at J, with 6 bases between. This CDR3 is built from 12 residues. Germline assignment: CDR1 SGHRS and CDR2 YFSETQ.

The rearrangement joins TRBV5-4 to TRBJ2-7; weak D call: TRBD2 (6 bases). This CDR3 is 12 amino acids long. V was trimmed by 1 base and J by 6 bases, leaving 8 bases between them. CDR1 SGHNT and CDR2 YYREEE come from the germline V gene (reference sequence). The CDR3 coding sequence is TGTGCCAGCAGCTTGCTCGGGGGCGAGCAGTACTTC. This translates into CASSLLGGEQYF.